This TCR beta chain was captured in a study of blood T cell repertoires in COVID-19. Across the study: There were acute and convalescent COVID-19 samples, and they came from the United States, Italy and Spain.

This CDR3 region has 13 residues. Germline V CDR1 and CDR2: SGHVS, FNYEAQ. Trimming removed 7 bases at V and 2 bases at J, with 12 bases between. Sequencing was performed with immunoSEQ multiplex PCR; in TCRdb, only in-frame clones are kept and a portion is missing. The table has 200,000 or so clones, 84% seen once; the top ten hold over 10%. The source is a human donor in a cohort sampled during active COVID-19. What was sequenced was peripheral blood. The chain employs TRBV7-6 and TRBJ2-7; D call uncertain. The CDR3 bases are TGTGCCAGCACTTCGTCTAATACCTACGAGCAGTACTTC. It translates to CASTSSNTYEQYF.